The 13 T cell receptor beta chains below all came from one sample that was sequenced in a study of graft-versus-host responses after intestinal transplantation. The antigens for these receptors are not known. Only in-frame clones appear in the TCRdb table, and some are missing; sequencing was by immunoSEQ multiplex PCR. The repertoire holds fewer than 110,000 clones, with roughly 93% as singletons. This sample comprised unstimulated CD8+ T cells sorted from spleen or lymph node cells, obtained before intestinal transplant. These receptors were collected from a human donor who received an intestinal transplant.

The chain uses TRBV6-1 and TRBJ1-1; no clear D gene. V lost 0 bases to trimming and J lost 1 base, with 18 bases between them. Germline V gene data show CDR1 as MNHNS and CDR2 as SASEGT. The CDR3 is made up of 18 amino acids. This chain's CDR3 is CASSEAWLKGARNTEAFF. The CDR3 coding sequence is TGTGCCAGCAGTGAAGCTTGGCTGAAAGGTGCGAGGAACACTGAAGCTTTCTTT.

The CDR3 here is CASSMGGGVYEQYF. CDR3 in DNA: TGTGCCAGCAGTATGGGAGGGGGCGTTTACGAGCAGTACTTC. The genes are TRBV6-5 and TRBJ2-7; D is perhaps TRBD1 or TRBD2 (7 bases each). The germline V and J ends were trimmed by 5 bases and 4 bases, with 15 bases remaining between them. The germline V gene encodes CDR1 MNHEY and CDR2 SVGAGI. This CDR3 has 14 residues.

The rearrangement joins TRBV13 to TRBJ2-1; perhaps TRBD1 as D (5 bases). V shed 8 bases and J shed 0 bases, with 17 bases lying between them. Germline V gene lookup returns CDR1 PRHDT and CDR2 FYEKMQ (reference sequence). The CDR3 is 16 residues long. The CDR3: CASGRLQDTSYNEQFF. The CDR3 DNA follows: TGTGCCAGCGGCAGGCTACAGGATACCTCCTACAATGAGCAGTTCTTC. Full variable domain (missing parts from reference TRBV13 and TRBJ2-1): AAGVIQSPRHLIKEKRETATLKCYPIPRHDTVYWYQQGPGQDPQFLISFYEKMQSDKGSIPDRFSAQQFSDYHSELNMSSLELGDSALYFCASGRLQDTSYNEQFFGPGTRLTVL.

The rearrangement uses TRBV29-1 and TRBJ1-1; D uncertain. V lost 4 bases, J lost 5 bases, and 14 bases lay in between. Germline CDR1 is SQVTM and CDR2 is ANQGSEA. CDR3 size: 13 residues. The CDR3 DNA reads TGCAGCGTTGCCATGGAGGGTTCGACTGAAGCTTTCTTT. Translating it yields CSVAMEGSTEAFF.

V is TRBV4-1 and J is TRBJ2-5; tentatively, D is TRBD2 (6 bases). The V gene lost 0 bases and the J gene lost 3 bases, with 14 bases spanning the gap. Germline V CDR1 and CDR2: MGHRA, YSYEKL. The CDR3 has 16 amino acids. CDR3: CASSQDRWRGEETQYF. CDR3 in DNA: TGCGCCAGCAGCCAAGATAGATGGCGGGGAGAAGAGACCCAGTACTTC.

This clone was recorded only once. The chain is built from TRBV6-1 and TRBJ1-5; TRBD1 aligns across 7 bases. J was trimmed by 3 bases and V by 6 bases; bases with no gene match: 8. This CDR3 has 15 amino acids. Germline-derived CDR1 and CDR2 are MNHNS and SASEGT. The CDR3 region is CASSYTGEVNQPQHF. In nucleotides, the CDR3 is TGTGCCAGCAGCTATACAGGGGAGGTCAATCAGCCCCAGCATTTT.

The chain employs TRBV19 and TRBJ1-2, with a tentative D call TRBD1 (6 bases). This CDR3 is built from 14 residues. Germline CDR1 reads LNHDA; CDR2 reads SQIVND (reference sequence). Trimming removed 6 bases at V and 8 bases at J, with 19 bases between. The CDR3 DNA is TGTGCCAGTAGCATATTCCCGGGGGCGGCGGGCTACACCTTC. It is translated as CASSIFPGAAGYTF.

The chain uses TRBV11-2 and TRBJ2-5; 8 nucleotides match TRBD2. The CDR3 is 15 residues long. CDR1 is SGHAT and CDR2 is FQNNGV in the germline V gene. V gave up 2 bases and J gave up 4 bases; unmatched junction bases: 6. The CDR3 region is CASSLIAGWGETQYF. The CDR3 region has the DNA TGTGCCAGCAGCTTAATAGCGGGATGGGGAGAGACCCAGTACTTC.

The rearrangement uses TRBV2 and TRBJ2-7; D may be TRBD1 or TRBD2 (5 bases each). From germline, CDR1 is SNHLY and CDR2 FYNNEI. The CDR3 length is 15 residues. Trimming stripped 1 base from V and 3 bases from J, with 13 bases between. The CDR3 sequence is CASSEVPGTVYEQYF. As DNA, the CDR3 is TGTGCCAGCAGTGAAGTACCAGGGACCGTCTACGAGCAGTACTTC.

In this sample, this clone turned up once. V gene TRBV7-3 combines with J gene TRBJ2-3; a possible D gene is TRBD1 (6 bases). V dropped 6 bases and J dropped 0 bases, with 13 bases sitting between them. The CDR3 covers 15 residues. The V gene's germline CDR1 is SGHTA and CDR2 FQGTGA. The CDR3 is CASSSQGTSTDTQYF. CDR3 DNA: TGTGCCAGCAGTTCACAGGGAACTAGCACAGATACGCAGTATTTT.

The CDR3 DNA reads as TGCGCCAGCAGCCAAGTTGACTTAGCTGGAAACACCATATATTTT. It specifies CASSQVDLAGNTIYF. V is TRBV4-1 and J is TRBJ1-3; D is uncertain. V gave up 1 base and J gave up 2 bases, with 9 bases separating them. The germline V gene has CDR1 MGHRA and CDR2 YSYEKL. The CDR3 covers 15 residues.

The rearrangement links TRBV2 to TRBJ1-1, with 10 bases fitting TRBD1. Germline CDR1 SNHLY, CDR2 FYNNEI. CDR3 size: 14 residues. Trimming removed 6 bases from V and 5 bases from J; junction bases left unmatched: 6. The CDR3 DNA reads as TGTGCCAGCAGCCCGACAGGGGGCAGAACTGAAGCTTTCTTT. This translates into CASSPTGGRTEAFF.

The chain links TRBV5-1 to TRBJ1-1; 9 bases fit TRBD1. Germline CDR1 is SGHRS and CDR2 is YFSETQ. The CDR3 runs 14 residues. Trimming cost V 2 bases and J 5 bases; bases outside gene matches: 4. The CDR3 loop is CASSFTQGATEAFF. Here the CDR3 DNA reads TGCGCCAGCAGCTTTACACAGGGGGCAACTGAAGCTTTCTTT.